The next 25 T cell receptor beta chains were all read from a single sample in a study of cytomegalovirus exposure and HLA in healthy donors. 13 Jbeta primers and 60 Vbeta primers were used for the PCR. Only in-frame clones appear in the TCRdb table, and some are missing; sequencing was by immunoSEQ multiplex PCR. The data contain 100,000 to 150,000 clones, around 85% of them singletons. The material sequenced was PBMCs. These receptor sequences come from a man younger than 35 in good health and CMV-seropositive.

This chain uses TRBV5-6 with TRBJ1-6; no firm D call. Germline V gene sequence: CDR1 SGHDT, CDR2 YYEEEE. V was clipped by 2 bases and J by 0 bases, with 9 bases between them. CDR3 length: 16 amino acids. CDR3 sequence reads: CASSLTRSSYNSPLHF. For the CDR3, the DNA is TGTGCCAGCAGCTTAACAAGGAGCTCCTATAATTCACCCCTCCACTTT.

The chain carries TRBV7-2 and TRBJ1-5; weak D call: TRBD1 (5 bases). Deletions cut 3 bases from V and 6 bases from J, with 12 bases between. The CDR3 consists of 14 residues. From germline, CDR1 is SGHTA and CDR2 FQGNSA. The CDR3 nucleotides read TGTGCCAGCAGCTTCGGAGGGGACGGTCAGCCCCAGCATTTT. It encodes CASSFGGDGQPQHF.

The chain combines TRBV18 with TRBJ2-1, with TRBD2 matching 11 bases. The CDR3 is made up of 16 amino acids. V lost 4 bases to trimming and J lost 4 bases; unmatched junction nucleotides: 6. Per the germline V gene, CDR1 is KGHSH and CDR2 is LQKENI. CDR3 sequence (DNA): TGTGCCAGCTCACAAACTAGCGGGAGTTTGTACAATGAGCAGTTCTTC. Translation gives CASSQTSGSLYNEQFF.

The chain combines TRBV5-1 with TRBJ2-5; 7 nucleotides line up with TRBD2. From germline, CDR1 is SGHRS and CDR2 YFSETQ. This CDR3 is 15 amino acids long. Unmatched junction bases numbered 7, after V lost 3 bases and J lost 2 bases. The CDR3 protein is CASSSQAGWQETQYF. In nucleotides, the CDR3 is TGCGCCAGCAGCTCGCAAGCGGGGTGGCAAGAGACCCAGTACTTC.

This chain's CDR3 is CATNRVTYNEQFF. CDR3 coding DNA: TGTGCCACCAACAGGGTGACCTACAATGAGCAGTTCTTC. The J gene is TRBJ2-1, the V gene TRBV2; D possibly corresponds to TRBD1 (6 bases). The CDR3 is made up of 13 amino acids. V lost 10 bases to trimming and J lost 2 bases, with 12 bases between them. The germline gives CDR1 SNHLY, CDR2 FYNNEI.

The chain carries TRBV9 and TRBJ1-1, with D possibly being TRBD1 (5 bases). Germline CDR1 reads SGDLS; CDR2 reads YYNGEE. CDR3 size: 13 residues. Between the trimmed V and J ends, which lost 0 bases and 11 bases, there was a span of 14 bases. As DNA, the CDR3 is TGTGCCAGCAGCGTAGAGATGGGGGGTGGCGCTTTCTTT. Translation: CASSVEMGGGAFF.

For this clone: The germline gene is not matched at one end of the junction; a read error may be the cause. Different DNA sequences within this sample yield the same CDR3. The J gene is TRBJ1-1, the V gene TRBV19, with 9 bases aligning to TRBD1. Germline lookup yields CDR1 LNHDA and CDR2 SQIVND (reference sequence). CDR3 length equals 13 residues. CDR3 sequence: CASSITGGTEAFF. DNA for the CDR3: TGTGCCAGTAGTATTACAGGGGGCACTGAAGCCTTCTTT.

DNA for the CDR3: TGTGCCAGCAGTGGGTGGACAGGGGGCACTGAAGCTTTCTTT. Amino acid sequence: CASSGWTGGTEAFF. V is TRBV25-1 and J is TRBJ1-1; 10 bases map to TRBD1. Germline V gene lookup returns CDR1 MGHDK and CDR2 SYGVNS. Trimming took 4 bases from V and 4 from J; bases not matched to a gene: 3. The CDR3 sequence is 14 residues long.

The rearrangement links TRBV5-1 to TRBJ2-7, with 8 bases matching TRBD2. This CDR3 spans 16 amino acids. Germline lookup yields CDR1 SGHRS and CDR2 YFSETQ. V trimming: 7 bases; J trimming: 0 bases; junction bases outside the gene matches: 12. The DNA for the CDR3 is TGCGCCAGCGGCGCCCCGGGTAGCGGGGCCTCCTACGAGCAGTACTTC. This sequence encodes CASGAPGSGASYEQYF.

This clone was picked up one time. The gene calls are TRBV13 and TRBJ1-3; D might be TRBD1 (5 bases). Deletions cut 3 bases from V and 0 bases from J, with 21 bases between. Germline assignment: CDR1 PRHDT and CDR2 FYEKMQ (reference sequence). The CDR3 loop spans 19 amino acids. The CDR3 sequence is CASSLSFKEGLFSGNTIYF. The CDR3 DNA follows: TGTGCCAGCAGCTTGAGTTTCAAGGAGGGGTTATTCTCTGGAAACACCATATATTTT. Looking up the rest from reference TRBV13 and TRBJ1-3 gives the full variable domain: AAGVIQSPRHLIKEKRETATLKCYPIPRHDTVYWYQQGPGQDPQFLISFYEKMQSDKGSIPDRFSAQQFSDYHSELNMSSLELGDSALYFCASSLSFKEGLFSGNTIYFGEGSWLTVV.

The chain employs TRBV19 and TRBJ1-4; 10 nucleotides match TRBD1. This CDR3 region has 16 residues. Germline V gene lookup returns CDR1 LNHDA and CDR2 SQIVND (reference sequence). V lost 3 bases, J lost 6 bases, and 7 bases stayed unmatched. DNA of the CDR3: TGTGCCAGTAGTATGGGCTGGGACAGGGGATATGAAAAACTGTTTTTT. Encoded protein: CASSMGWDRGYEKLFF.

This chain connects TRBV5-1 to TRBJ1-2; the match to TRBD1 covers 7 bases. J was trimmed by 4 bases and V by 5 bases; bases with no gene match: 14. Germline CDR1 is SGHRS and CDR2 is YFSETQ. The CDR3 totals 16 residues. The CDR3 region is CASRNPGQAPGYGYTF. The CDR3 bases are TGCGCCAGCAGGAACCCCGGACAGGCCCCAGGCTATGGCTACACCTTC.

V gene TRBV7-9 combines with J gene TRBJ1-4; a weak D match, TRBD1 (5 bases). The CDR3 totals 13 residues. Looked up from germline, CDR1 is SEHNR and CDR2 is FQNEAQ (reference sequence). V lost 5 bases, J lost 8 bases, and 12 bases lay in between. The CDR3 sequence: CASSPDGGEKLFF. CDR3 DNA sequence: TGTGCCAGCAGCCCCGACGGGGGAGAAAAACTGTTTTTT.

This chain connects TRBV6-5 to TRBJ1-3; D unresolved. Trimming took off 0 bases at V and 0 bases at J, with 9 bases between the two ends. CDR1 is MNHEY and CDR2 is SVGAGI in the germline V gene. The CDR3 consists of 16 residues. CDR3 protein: CASSYSRQISGNTIYF. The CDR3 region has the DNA TGTGCCAGCAGTTACTCGAGGCAGATCTCTGGAAACACCATATATTTT.

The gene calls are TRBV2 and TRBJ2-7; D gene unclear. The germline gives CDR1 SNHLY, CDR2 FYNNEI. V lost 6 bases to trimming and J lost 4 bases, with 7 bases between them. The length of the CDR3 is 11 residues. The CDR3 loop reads CASSGSYEQYF. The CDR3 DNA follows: TGTGCCAGCAGCGGGTCGTACGAGCAGTACTTC. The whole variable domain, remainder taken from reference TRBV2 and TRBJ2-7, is EPEVTQTPSHQVTQMGQEVILRCVPISNHLYFYWYRQILGQKVEFLVSFYNNEISEKSEIFDDQFSVERPDGSNFTLKIRSTKLEDSAMYFCASSGSYEQYFGPGTRLTVT.

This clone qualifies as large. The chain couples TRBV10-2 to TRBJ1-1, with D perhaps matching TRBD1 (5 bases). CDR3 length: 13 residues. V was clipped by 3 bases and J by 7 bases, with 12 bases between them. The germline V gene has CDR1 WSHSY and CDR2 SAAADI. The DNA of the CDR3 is TGCGCCAGCAGTGATCTCAGGGTGATTGAAGCTTTCTTT. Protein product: CASSDLRVIEAFF.

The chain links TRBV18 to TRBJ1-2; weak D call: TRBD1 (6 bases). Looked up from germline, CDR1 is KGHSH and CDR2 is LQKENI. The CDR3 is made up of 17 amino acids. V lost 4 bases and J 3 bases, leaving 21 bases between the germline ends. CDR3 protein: CASSRSFRGAVDYGYTF. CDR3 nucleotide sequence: TGTGCCAGCTCACGATCCTTTCGGGGGGCTGTGGACTATGGCTACACCTTC.

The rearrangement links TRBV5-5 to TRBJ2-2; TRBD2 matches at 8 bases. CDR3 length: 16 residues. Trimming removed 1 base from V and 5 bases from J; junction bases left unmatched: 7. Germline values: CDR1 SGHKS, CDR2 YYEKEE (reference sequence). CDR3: CASSLPGLGTTGELFF. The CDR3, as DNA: TGTGCCAGCAGCTTGCCGGGACTAGGTACGACCGGGGAGCTGTTTTTT. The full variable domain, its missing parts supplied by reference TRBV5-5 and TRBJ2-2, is DAGVTQSPTHLIKTRGQQVTLRCSPISGHKSVSWYQQVLGQGPQFIFQYYEKEERGRGNFPDRFSARQFPNYSSELNVNALLLGDSALYLCASSLPGLGTTGELFFGEGSRLTVL.

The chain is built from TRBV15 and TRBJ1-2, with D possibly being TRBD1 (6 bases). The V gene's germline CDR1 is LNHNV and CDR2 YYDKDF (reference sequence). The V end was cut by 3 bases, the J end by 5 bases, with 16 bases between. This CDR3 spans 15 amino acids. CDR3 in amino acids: CATSSGQTGQYGYTF. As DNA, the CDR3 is TGTGCCACCAGCAGCGGACAGACGGGTCAATATGGCTACACCTTC.

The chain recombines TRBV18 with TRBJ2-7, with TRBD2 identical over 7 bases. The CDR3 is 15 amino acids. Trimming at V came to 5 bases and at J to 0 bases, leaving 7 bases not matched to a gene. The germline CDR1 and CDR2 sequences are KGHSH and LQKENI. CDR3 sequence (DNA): TGTGCCAGCTCAAGGACTAGTGATCTCTCCTACGAGCAGTACTTC. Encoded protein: CASSRTSDLSYEQYF.

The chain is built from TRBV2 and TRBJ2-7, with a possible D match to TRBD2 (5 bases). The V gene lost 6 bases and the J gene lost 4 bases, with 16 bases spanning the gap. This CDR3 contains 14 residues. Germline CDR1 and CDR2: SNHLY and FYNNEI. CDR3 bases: TGTGCCAGCAGAAGTCGGGGTAGAGGGTACGAGCAGTACTTC. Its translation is CASRSRGRGYEQYF.

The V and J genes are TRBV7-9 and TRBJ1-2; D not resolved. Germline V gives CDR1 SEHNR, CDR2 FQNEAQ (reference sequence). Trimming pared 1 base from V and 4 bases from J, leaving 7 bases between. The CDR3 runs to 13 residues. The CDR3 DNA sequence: TGTGCCAGCAGCTTAGTAAACAGCTATGGCTACACCTTC. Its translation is CASSLVNSYGYTF.

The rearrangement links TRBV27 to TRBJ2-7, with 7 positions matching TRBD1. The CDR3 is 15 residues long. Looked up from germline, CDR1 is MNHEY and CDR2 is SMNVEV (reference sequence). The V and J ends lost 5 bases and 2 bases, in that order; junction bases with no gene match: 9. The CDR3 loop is CASSHIRDRPYEQYF. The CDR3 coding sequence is TGTGCCAGCAGTCACATCCGGGACAGACCCTACGAGCAGTACTTC.

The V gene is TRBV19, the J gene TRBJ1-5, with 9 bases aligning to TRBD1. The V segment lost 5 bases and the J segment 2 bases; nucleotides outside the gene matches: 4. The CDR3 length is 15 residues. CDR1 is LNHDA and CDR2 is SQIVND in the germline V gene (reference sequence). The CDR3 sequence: CASSQGTGRNQPQHF. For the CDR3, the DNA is TGTGCCAGTAGTCAAGGGACAGGGCGCAATCAGCCCCAGCATTTT.

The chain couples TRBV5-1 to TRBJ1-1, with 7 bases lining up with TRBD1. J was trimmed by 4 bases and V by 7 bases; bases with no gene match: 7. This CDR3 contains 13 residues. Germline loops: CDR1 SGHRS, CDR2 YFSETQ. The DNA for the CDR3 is TGCGCCAGCGGAGAACAGGGGATCACTGAAGCTTTCTTT. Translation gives CASGEQGITEAFF.